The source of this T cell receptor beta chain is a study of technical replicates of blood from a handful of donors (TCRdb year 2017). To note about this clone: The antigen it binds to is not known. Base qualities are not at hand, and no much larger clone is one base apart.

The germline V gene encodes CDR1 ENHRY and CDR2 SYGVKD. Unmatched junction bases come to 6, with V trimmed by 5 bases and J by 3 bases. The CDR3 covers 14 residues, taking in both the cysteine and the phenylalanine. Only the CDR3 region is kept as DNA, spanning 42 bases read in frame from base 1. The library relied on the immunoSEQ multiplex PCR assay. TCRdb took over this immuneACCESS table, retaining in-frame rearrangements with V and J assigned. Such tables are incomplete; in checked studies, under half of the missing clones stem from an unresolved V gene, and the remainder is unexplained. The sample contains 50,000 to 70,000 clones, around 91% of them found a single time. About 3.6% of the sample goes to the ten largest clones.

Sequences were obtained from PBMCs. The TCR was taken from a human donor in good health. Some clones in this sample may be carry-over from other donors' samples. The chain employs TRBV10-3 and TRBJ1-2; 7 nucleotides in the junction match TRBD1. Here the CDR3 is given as CAISTGGGYYGYTF. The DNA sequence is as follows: TGTGCCATCAGTACTGGAGGGGGCTACTATGGCTACACCTTC.